The present T cell receptor beta chain was sequenced within a study of response to subunit inactivated influenza vaccine. The V gene's germline CDR1 is SGHTA and CDR2 FQGTGA. The CDR3 has 16 amino acids. V lost 5 bases and J lost 5; bases outside the gene matches: 9. The sample holds one count of this clonotype. Using its own MiXCR run on the RT-PCR reads, TCRdb lists one record per CDR3 protein. In the table there are about 540,000 distinct CDR3 sequences, 20% to 25% of which are singletons. This same sample was also taken into another study, of T cells expressing NK-cell markers. Per that paper: TCR beta cDNA was made by 5'RACE template switching with UMIs. Each TCR beta repertoire originated in sorted T cells that were CD3+CD56+NKG2C+, CD3+CD56+NKG2C- or CD3+CD56-NKG2C+. One of eight sequenced donors was HCMV-seronegative; the other seven were seropositive. In several experiments, sorting was restricted to alpha-beta TCR T cells by an anti-gamma-delta TCR antibody. In four donors, these clonotypes also led the CD3+CD56-NKG2C+ fraction.

Sequenced here: CD4+ T cells sorted from PBMCs, sampled 11 to 12 days after vaccination. The chain joins TRBV7-3 to TRBJ2-2, with 9 bases identical to TRBD2. The TCR was taken from a man in his fifties or sixties who received an inactivated influenza vaccine. The CDR3 sequence is CASSPGRGRGTGELFF. CDR3 nucleotides: TGTGCCAGCAGCCCAGGACGCGGGAGGGGTACCGGGGAGCTGTTTTTT.